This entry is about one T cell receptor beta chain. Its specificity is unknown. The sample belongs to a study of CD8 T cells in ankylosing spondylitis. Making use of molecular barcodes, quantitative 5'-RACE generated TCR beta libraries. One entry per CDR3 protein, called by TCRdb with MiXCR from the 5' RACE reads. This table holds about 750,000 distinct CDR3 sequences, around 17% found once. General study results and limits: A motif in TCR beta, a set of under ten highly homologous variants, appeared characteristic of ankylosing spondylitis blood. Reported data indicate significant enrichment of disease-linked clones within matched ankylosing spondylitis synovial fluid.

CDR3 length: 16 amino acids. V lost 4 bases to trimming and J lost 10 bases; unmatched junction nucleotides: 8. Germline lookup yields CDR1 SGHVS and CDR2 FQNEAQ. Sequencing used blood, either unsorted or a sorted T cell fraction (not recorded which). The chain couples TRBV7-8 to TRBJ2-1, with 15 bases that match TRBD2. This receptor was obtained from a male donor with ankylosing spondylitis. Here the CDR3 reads CASSSPGTSGRTEQFF. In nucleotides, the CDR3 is TGTGCCAGCAGCTCTCCCGGGACTAGCGGGAGGACCGAGCAGTTCTTC. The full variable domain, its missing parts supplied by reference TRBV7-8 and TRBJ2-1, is GAGVSQSPRYKVAKRGQDVALRCDPISGHVSLFWYQQALGQGPEFLTYFQNEAQLDKSGLPSDRFFAERPEGSVSTLKIQRTQQEDSAVYLCASSSPGTSGRTEQFFGPGTRLTVL.